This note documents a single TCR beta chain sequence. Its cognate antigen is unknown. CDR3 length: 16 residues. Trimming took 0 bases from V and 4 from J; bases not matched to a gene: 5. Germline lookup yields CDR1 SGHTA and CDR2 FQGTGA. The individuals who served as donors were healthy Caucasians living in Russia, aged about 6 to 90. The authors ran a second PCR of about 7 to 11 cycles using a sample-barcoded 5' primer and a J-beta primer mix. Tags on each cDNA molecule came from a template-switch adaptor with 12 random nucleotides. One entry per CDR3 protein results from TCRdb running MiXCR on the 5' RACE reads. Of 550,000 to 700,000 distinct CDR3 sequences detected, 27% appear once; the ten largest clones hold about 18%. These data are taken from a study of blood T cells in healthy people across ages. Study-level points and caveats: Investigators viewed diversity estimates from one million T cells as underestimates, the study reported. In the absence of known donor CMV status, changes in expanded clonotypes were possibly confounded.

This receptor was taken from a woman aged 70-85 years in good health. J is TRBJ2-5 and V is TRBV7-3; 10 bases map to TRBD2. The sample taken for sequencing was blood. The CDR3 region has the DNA TGTGCCAGCAGCTTAACGGTAGCGGGGGGTTCAGAGACCCAGTACTTC. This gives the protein CASSLTVAGGSETQYF.